Each of the 25 T cell receptor beta chains below was sequenced from the same sample in a study of T cell repertoires in cytomegalovirus infection. A single record per CDR3 protein comes from TCRdb applying MiXCR to the reads. Of about 890,000 distinct CDR3 sequences in the sample, around 30% are singletons; the top ten hold about 14%. These TCRs' antigens remain unknown. Sequenced here: cultured CD8+ T cells from PBMCs, sampled from culture after CMV antigen stimulation. The receptor set was obtained from a human donor in good health (CMV status not recorded). Some clones in this sample may be carry-over from other donors' samples.

This chain connects TRBV7-6 to TRBJ2-1, with TRBD2 matching over 8 bases. Trimming cost V 5 bases and J 6 bases; bases outside gene matches: 9. This CDR3 comprises 15 residues. Germline lookup yields CDR1 SGHVS and CDR2 FNYEAQ. The CDR3 DNA sequence: TGTGCCAGCAGCCCGGGGACTAGAGGAGCCAATGAGCAGTTCTTC. Its protein product is CASSPGTRGANEQFF.

The chain uses TRBV11-2 and TRBJ2-7; D unclear. Trimming shortened V by 0 bases and J by 1 base, and 7 bases separated the two germline ends. CDR1 is SGHAT and CDR2 is FQNNGV in the germline V gene. The CDR3 is made up of 14 amino acids. CDR3 DNA: TGTGCCAGCAGCTTAGACCCCACGTCCTACGAGCAGTACGTC. As protein: CASSLDPTSYEQYV.

The J gene is TRBJ2-1, the V gene TRBV29-1; 10 bases fit TRBD1. After removal of 1 base from V and 9 bases from J, the junction contained 9 bases not matched to a gene. The V gene's germline CDR1 is SQVTM and CDR2 ANQGSEA. The CDR3 loop spans 15 amino acids. The CDR3 nucleotides read TGCAGCGTTGAAGGCGACAGGGGGCTGATTATTGAGCAGTTCTTC. Translating it yields CSVEGDRGLIIEQFF.

This clonotype was seen only a few times. The genes are TRBV20-1 and TRBJ2-7; 8 bases match TRBD2. V gave up 1 base and J gave up 5 bases; unmatched junction bases: 4. The CDR3 totals 13 residues. Germline lookup yields CDR1 DFQATT and CDR2 SNEGSKA (reference sequence). The CDR3 sequence: CSARAGGGNEQYF. The DNA of the CDR3 is TGCAGTGCTAGAGCCGGGGGGGGTAACGAGCAGTACTTC.

The J gene is TRBJ1-2, the V gene TRBV12-5; 7 bases fit TRBD1. Looked up from germline, CDR1 is LGHNT and CDR2 is FRNRAP. The CDR3 has 15 residues. J was trimmed by 4 bases and V by 5 bases; bases with no gene match: 10. Here the CDR3 DNA reads TGTGCTAGTGGTCCAAACAGGGGCTATACCTATGGCTACACCTTC. This translates into CASGPNRGYTYGYTF.

This clonotype was observed a few times. The chain is built from TRBV4-3 and TRBJ2-7; D call uncertain. V was cut by 6 bases and J by 1 base, with 16 bases left in between. The CDR3 length is 15 residues. The germline CDR1 and CDR2 sequences are LGHNA and YSLEER. The DNA for the CDR3 is TGCGCCAGCAGACCTCATGGACGGTGGTCCTACGAGCAGTACGTC. This codes for CASRPHGRWSYEQYV.

This rearrangement joins TRBV28 to TRBJ1-5, with D perhaps matching TRBD1 (5 bases). V was trimmed by 5 bases and J by 2 bases, leaving 19 bases between them. This CDR3 region has 17 residues. Germline loops: CDR1 MDHEN, CDR2 SYDVKM. CDR3 in DNA: TGTGCCAGCAGTCTCGGACAAGGGCTTTCTCGCAATCAGCCCCAGCATTTT. As protein: CASSLGQGLSRNQPQHF.

The gene calls are TRBV6-6 and TRBJ2-2; TRBD1 matches at 7 bases. The germline V gene has CDR1 MNHNY and CDR2 SVGAGI (reference sequence). The trim removed 5 bases at V and 0 bases at J, leaving 6 bases unmatched. CDR3 length equals 16 residues. The CDR3 here is CASSQRQGPNTGELFF. For the CDR3, the DNA is TGTGCCAGCAGTCAAAGACAGGGCCCGAACACCGGGGAGCTGTTTTTT.

The table lists this clonotype with a few counts. The rearrangement joins TRBV27 to TRBJ2-3, with D perhaps TRBD1 or TRBD2 (5 bases each). This CDR3 comprises 14 residues. V was trimmed by 4 bases and J by 0 bases, leaving 8 bases between them. CDR1 MNHEY and CDR2 SMNVEV come from the germline V gene (reference sequence). The CDR3 nucleotides are TGTGCCAGCAGTTGGGGGAAAAGCACAGATACGCAGTATTTT. Protein: CASSWGKSTDTQYF.

This clonotype came up many times. The chain employs TRBV7-6 and TRBJ1-3; TRBD1 is a possible D gene (6 bases). Trimming took off 5 bases at V and 2 bases at J, with 10 bases between the two ends. The CDR3 consists of 14 residues. Germline-derived CDR1 and CDR2 are SGHVS and FNYEAQ. For the CDR3, the DNA is TGTGCCAGCAGCCTACAGGGAACTGGAAACACCATATATTTT. Protein sequence: CASSLQGTGNTIYF.

The chain carries TRBV19 and TRBJ2-1, with 15 positions matching TRBD2. Germline loops: CDR1 LNHDA, CDR2 SQIVND (reference sequence). The V segment lost 3 bases and the J segment 6 bases; nucleotides outside the gene matches: 6. The CDR3 extends over 17 amino acids. Here the CDR3 DNA reads TGTGCCAGTAGTATGGGACTAGCGGGGGGCCCCCTCAATGAGCAGTTCTTC. As protein: CASSMGLAGGPLNEQFF.

This clonotype was detected only a few times. The chain uses TRBV28 and TRBJ1-1; no definite D call. CDR3 length: 14 residues. The germline V gene encodes CDR1 MDHEN and CDR2 SYDVKM. V was pared by 6 bases and J by 4 bases, with 15 bases between. CDR3 nucleotide sequence: TGTGCCAGCAGACCTACAGCGTGGATCACTGAAGCTTTCTTT. The encoded protein is CASRPTAWITEAFF. Full variable domain (missing parts from reference TRBV28 and TRBJ1-1): DVKVTQSSRYLVKRTGEKVFLECVQDMDHENMFWYRQDPGLGLRLIYFSYDVKMKEKGDIPEGYSVSREKKERFSLILESASTNQTSMYLCASRPTAWITEAFFGQGTRLTVV.

This clonotype was recorded a few times. The genes are TRBV6-5 and TRBJ2-1; D is undetermined. Germline V gives CDR1 MNHEY, CDR2 SVGAGI. The CDR3 extends over 15 amino acids. Between the trimmed V and J ends, which lost 0 bases and 5 bases, there was a span of 11 bases. This CDR3 reads CASSYSINPHNEQFF. The CDR3 DNA follows: TGTGCCAGCAGTTACTCGATCAATCCTCACAATGAGCAGTTCTTC.

As DNA, the CDR3 is TGTGCCAGCAGTTCCCCAGGGCTAGGGGCCTACAATGAGCAGTTCTTC. Encoded protein: CASSSPGLGAYNEQFF. The chain employs TRBV6-5 and TRBJ2-1; D may be TRBD1 (5 bases). Looked up from germline, CDR1 is MNHEY and CDR2 is SVGAGI. V was shortened by 4 bases and J by 2 bases, with 15 bases between the two germline ends. The CDR3 runs 16 residues.

This clonotype was detected only once. This chain joins TRBV19 and TRBJ2-1; D remains ambiguous. This CDR3 spans 15 amino acids. V lost 10 bases and J 0 bases, leaving 16 bases between the germline ends. Per the germline V gene, CDR1 is LNHDA and CDR2 is SQIVND (reference sequence). CDR3 loop: CATTSSISSYNEQFF. DNA for the CDR3: TGTGCCACCACTTCATCAATAAGCTCCTACAATGAGCAGTTCTTC.

The chain joins TRBV6-2 or TRBV6-3 to TRBJ1-2; D ambiguous. Trimming left V 5 bases short and J 4 bases short, with 11 bases between. The CDR3 totals 13 residues. The V gene's germline CDR1 is MNHEY and CDR2 SVGEGT. CDR3 residues: CASSAGSTYGYTF. The CDR3 DNA sequence: TGTGCCAGCAGTGCGGGGAGTACCTATGGCTACACCTTC.

This rearrangement joins TRBV6-5 to TRBJ1-5; no clear D. V was shortened by 6 bases and J by 3 bases, with 15 bases between the two germline ends. CDR1 MNHEY and CDR2 SVGAGI come from the germline V gene. CDR3 length equals 15 residues. The CDR3: CASSPFRNPNQPQHF. DNA for the CDR3: TGTGCCAGCAGCCCCTTCAGAAATCCCAATCAGCCCCAGCATTTT.

About this clonotype itself: The junction differs from germline at one of its ends, possibly a read error. The gene calls are TRBV7-6 and TRBJ2-2, with D hard to call. Germline assignment: CDR1 SGHVS and CDR2 FNYEAQ. This CDR3 is 14 amino acids long. This chain's CDR3 is CASSLVRNTEELFF. The CDR3 DNA reads TGTGCTAGCAGCTTAGTCAGGAACACCGAGGAGCTGTTTTTT.

This clonotype was picked up many times. This chain uses TRBV7-9 with TRBJ2-7; TRBD2 might be the D (5 bases). The V end lost 5 bases, the J end lost 7 bases, and 12 bases lay between the germline ends. This CDR3 comprises 12 residues. The germline CDR1 and CDR2 sequences are SEHNR and FQNEAQ (reference sequence). This CDR3 is CASSPGSGEQYV. The CDR3 DNA sequence: TGTGCCAGCAGCCCCGGGTCGGGGGAGCAGTACGTC.

The chain has TRBV7-2 and TRBJ1-5, with D possibly being TRBD1 (6 bases). Germline V gene data show CDR1 as SGHTA and CDR2 as FQGNSA. The V end was cut by 1 base, the J end by 3 bases, with 13 bases between. The length of the CDR3 is 16 residues. The CDR3 loop reads CASSLEGQFYNQPQHF. The CDR3 DNA reads as TGTGCCAGCAGCTTAGAGGGACAATTTTACAATCAGCCCCAGCATTTT.

A remark on this clonotype: A much larger clone sits a single nucleotide away, making a read error possible. This chain joins TRBV7-8 and TRBJ2-2, with a weak D call TRBD2 (5 bases). Germline values: CDR1 SGHVS, CDR2 FQNEAQ. The CDR3 spans 14 residues. The CDR3 spells CTSSLAKGTGELFF. In nucleotides, the CDR3 is TGTACCAGCAGCTTAGCGAAGGGAACCGGGGAGCTGTTTTTT.

The chain employs TRBV7-9 and TRBJ1-5, with 9 bases fitting TRBD1. CDR3 length: 16 amino acids. Germline CDR1 and CDR2: SEHNR and FQNEAQ (reference sequence). V was pared by 5 bases and J by 6 bases, with 11 bases of the junction left unmatched. The CDR3 loop is CASSTGQGTVGQPQHF. CDR3 DNA sequence: TGTGCCAGCAGCACCGGACAGGGGACCGTGGGTCAGCCCCAGCATTTT.

J is TRBJ1-2 and V is TRBV19, with D possibly being TRBD1 (5 bases). This CDR3 has 12 residues. Germline V gene data show CDR1 as LNHDA and CDR2 as SQIVND (reference sequence). V shed 3 bases and J shed 4 bases, with 6 bases lying between them. In DNA form, the CDR3 reads TGTGCCAGTAGTATGGGACGCTATGGCTACACCTTC. This encodes CASSMGRYGYTF.

This clonotype came up a few times. This chain connects TRBV6-6 to TRBJ2-3; possibly TRBD2 for D (6 bases). Germline V gene sequence: CDR1 MNHNY, CDR2 SVGAGI (reference sequence). The CDR3 consists of 16 residues. With 6 bases removed from V and 0 bases from J, the gap between germline ends came to 16 bases. CDR3 bases: TGTGCCAGCAGCGCTTTGGGGACTGCTAGCACAGATACGCAGTATTTT. Translation gives CASSALGTASTDTQYF.

This clonotype turned up a few times. The chain joins TRBV7-6 to TRBJ2-5, with D maybe TRBD2 (6 bases). The V gene lost 3 bases and the J gene lost 5 bases, with 16 bases spanning the gap. The CDR3 consists of 15 residues. The germline CDR1 and CDR2 sequences are SGHVS and FNYEAQ. CDR3 protein: CASSFLREPGETQYF. CDR3 nucleotides: TGTGCCAGCAGCTTCCTCCGGGAGCCTGGGGAGACCCAGTACTTC.